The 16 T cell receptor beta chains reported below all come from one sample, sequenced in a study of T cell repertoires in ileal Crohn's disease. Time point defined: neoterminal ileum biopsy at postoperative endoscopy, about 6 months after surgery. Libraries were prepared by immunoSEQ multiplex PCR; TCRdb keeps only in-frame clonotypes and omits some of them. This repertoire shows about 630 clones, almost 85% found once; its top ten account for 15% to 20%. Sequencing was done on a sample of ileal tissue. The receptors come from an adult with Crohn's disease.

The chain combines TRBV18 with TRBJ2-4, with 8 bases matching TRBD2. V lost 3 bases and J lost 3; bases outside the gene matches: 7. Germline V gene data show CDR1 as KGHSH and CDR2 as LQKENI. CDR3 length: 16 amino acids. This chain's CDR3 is CASSPDSRGVKNIQYF. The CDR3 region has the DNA TGTGCCAGCTCACCTGACTCGCGGGGGGTCAAAAACATTCAGTACTTC.

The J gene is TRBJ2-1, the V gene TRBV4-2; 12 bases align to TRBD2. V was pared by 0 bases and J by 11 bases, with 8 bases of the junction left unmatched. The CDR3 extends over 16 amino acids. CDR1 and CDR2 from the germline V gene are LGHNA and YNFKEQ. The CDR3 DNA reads TGTGCCAGCAGCCAAGATGAGGCTAGCGGGGGGGGAAAGCAGTTCTTC. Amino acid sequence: CASSQDEASGGGKQFF.

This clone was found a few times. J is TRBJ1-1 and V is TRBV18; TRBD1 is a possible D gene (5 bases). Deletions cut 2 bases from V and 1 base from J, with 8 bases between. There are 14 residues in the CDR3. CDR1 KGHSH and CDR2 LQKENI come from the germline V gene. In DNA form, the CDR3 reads TGTGCCAGCTCACCAACAGGAGGGAACACTGAAGCTTTCTTT. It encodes CASSPTGGNTEAFF.

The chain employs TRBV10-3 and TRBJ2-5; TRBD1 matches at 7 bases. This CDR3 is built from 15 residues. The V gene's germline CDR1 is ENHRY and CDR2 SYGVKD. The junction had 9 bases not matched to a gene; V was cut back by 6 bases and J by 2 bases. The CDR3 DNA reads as TGTGCCATCAGCCCCTACAGGGGTCTACAAGAGACCCAGTACTTC. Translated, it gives CAISPYRGLQETQYF.

The CDR3 is CASSITRANLRETQYF. The CDR3 bases are TGTGCCAGTAGTATTACCAGGGCGAATCTAAGGGAGACCCAGTACTTC. The chain uses TRBV19 and TRBJ2-5; D might be TRBD1 (5 bases). This CDR3 is 16 amino acids long. V was trimmed by 3 bases and J by 5 bases, leaving 19 bases between them. CDR1 and CDR2 (germline): LNHDA, SQIVND (reference sequence).

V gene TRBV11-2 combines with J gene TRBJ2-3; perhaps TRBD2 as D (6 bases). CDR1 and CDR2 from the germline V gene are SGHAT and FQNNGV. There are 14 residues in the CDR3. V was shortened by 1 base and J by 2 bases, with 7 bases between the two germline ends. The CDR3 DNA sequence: TGTGCCAGCAGCTTAGGGACTAACACAGATACGCAGTATTTT. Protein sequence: CASSLGTNTDTQYF.

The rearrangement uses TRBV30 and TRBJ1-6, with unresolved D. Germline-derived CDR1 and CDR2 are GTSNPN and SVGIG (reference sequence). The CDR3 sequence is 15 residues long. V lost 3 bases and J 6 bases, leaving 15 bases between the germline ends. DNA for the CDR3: TGTGCCTGGAGCGCTACGAGGGCCTCTAATTCACCCCTCCACTTT. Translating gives CAWSATRASNSPLHF.

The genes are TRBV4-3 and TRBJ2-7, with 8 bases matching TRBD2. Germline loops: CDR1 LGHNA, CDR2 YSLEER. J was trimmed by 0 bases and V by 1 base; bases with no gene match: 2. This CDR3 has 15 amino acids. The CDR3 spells CASSQAAGASYEQYF. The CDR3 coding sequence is TGCGCCAGCAGCCAAGCAGCGGGGGCCTCCTACGAGCAGTACTTC.

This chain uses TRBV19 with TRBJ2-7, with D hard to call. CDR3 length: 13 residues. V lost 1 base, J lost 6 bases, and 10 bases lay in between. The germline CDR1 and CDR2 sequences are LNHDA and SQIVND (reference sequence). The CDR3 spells CASSIGLLGEQYF. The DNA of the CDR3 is TGTGCCAGTAGTATAGGTCTTCTAGGCGAGCAGTACTTC.

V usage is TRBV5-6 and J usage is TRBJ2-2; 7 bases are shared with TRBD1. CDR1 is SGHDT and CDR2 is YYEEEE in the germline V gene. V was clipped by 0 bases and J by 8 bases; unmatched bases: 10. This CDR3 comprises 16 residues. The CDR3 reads CASSLEGAGGAGELFF. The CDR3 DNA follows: TGTGCCAGCAGCTTGGAGGGAGCAGGGGGAGCGGGGGAGCTGTTTTTT.

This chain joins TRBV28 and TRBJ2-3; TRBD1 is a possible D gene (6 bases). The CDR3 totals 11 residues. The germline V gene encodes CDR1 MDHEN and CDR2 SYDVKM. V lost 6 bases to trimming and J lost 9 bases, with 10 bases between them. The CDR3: CASRGQLTQYF. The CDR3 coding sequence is TGTGCCAGCAGGGGACAACTAACGCAGTATTTT.

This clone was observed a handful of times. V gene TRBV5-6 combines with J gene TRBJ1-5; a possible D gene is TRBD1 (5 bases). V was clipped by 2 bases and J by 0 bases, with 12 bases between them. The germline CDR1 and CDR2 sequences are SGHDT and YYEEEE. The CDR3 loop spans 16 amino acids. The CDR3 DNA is TGTGCCAGCAGCTTCTGGGACGGGCTTAGCAATCAGCCCCAGCATTTT. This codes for CASSFWDGLSNQPQHF.

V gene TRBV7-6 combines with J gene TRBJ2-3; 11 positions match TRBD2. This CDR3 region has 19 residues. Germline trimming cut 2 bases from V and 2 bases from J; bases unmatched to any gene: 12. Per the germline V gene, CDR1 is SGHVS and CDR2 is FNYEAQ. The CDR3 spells CASSLTALGTSGATDTQYF. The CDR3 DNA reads TGTGCCAGCAGCTTAACCGCCCTGGGGACTAGCGGAGCCACAGATACGCAGTATTTT.

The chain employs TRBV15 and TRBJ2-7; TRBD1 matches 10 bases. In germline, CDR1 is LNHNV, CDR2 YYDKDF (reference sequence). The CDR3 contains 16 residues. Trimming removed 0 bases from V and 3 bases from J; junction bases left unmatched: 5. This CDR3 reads CATSRDRGTGVYEQYF. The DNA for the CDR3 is TGTGCCACCAGCAGAGATCGGGGGACAGGGGTCTACGAGCAGTACTTC.

The CDR3 sequence: CASSSLALETQYF. The DNA for the CDR3 is TGTGCCAGCAGCTCTCTAGCGTTAGAGACCCAGTACTTC. This chain uses TRBV5-8 with TRBJ2-5, with D maybe TRBD2 (6 bases). Germline lookup yields CDR1 SGHTS and CDR2 YDEGEE. The CDR3 spans 13 residues. V was pared by 3 bases and J by 4 bases, with 10 bases between.

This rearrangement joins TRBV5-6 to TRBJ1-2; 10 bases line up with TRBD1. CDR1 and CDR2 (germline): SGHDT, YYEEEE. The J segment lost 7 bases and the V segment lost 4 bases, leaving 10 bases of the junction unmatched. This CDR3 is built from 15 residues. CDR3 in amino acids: CASSVCGTGDVGYTF. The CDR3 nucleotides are TGTGCCAGCAGCGTCTGCGGGACAGGGGATGTTGGCTACACCTTC.